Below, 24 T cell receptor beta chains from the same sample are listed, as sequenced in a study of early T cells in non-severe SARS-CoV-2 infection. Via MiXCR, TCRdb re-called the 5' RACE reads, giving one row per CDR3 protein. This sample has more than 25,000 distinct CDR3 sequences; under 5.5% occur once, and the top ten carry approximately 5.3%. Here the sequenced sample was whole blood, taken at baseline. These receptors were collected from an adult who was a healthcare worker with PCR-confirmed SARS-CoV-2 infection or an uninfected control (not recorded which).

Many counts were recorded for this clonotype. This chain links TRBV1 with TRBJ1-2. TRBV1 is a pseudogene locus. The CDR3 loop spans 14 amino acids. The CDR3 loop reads CTSSQDGWGYGYTF. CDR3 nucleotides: TGCACCAGCAGCCAAGATGGATGGGGCTATGGCTACACCTTC.

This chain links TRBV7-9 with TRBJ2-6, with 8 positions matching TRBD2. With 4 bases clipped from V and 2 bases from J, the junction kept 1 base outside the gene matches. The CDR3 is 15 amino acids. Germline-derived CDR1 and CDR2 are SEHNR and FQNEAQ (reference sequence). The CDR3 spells CASSSTSAGANVLTF. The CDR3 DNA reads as TGTGCCAGCAGCTCGACTAGCGCTGGGGCCAACGTCCTGACTTTC.

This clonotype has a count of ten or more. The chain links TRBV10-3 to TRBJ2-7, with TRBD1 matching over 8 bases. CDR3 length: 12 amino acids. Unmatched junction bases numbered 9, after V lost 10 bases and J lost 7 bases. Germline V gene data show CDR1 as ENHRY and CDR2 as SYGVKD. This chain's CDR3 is CASEDRGEEQYF. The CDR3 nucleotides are TGTGCCAGCGAAGACAGGGGAGAAGAGCAGTACTTC.

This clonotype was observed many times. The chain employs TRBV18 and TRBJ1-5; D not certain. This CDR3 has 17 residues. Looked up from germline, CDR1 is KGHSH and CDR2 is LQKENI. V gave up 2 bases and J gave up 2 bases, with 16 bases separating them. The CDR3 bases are TGTGCCAGCTCACCAAGGAACAGTCTGGGAGGCAATCAGCCCCAGCATTTT. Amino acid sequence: CASSPRNSLGGNQPQHF.

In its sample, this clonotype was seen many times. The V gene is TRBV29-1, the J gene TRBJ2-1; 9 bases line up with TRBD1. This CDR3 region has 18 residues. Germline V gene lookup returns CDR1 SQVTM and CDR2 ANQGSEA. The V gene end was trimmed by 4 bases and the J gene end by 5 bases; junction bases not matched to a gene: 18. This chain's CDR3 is CSVVWDRVSLGTNNEQFF. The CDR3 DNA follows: TGCAGCGTTGTCTGGGACAGGGTGTCATTAGGGACTAACAATGAGCAGTTCTTC.

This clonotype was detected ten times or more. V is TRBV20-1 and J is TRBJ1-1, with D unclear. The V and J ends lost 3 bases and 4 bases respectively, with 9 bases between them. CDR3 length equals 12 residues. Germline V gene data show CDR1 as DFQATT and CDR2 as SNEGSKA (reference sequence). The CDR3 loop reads CSARSARTEAFF. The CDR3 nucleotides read TGCAGTGCTAGGAGCGCCCGCACTGAAGCTTTCTTT.

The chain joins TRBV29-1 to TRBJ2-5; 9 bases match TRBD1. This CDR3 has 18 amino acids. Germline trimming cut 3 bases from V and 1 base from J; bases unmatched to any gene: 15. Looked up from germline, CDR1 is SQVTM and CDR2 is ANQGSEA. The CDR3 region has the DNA TGCAGCGTTGAGGGGGTCTCCGGGACAGGGATATTCCAAGAGACCCAGTACTTC. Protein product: CSVEGVSGTGIFQETQYF. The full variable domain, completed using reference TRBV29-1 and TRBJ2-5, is SAVISQKPSRDICQRGTSLTIQCQVDSQVTMMFWYRQQPGQSLTLIATANQGSEATYESGFVIDKFPISRPNLTFSTLTVSNMSPEDSSIYLCSVEGVSGTGIFQETQYFGPGTRLLVL.

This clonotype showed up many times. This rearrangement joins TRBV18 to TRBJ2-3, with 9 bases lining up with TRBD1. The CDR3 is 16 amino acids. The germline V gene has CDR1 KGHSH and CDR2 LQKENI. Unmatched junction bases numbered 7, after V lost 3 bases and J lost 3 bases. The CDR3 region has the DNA TGTGCCAGCTCACCGTCCTTGACAGGGGGAACAGATACGCAGTATTTT. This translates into CASSPSLTGGTDTQYF.

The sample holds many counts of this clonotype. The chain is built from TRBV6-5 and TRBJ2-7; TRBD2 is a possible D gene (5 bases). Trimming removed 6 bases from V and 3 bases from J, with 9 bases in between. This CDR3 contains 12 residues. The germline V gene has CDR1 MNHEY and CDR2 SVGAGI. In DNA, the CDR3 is TGTGCCAGCAGGTTGAGCGGCTACGAGCAGTACTTC. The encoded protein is CASRLSGYEQYF.

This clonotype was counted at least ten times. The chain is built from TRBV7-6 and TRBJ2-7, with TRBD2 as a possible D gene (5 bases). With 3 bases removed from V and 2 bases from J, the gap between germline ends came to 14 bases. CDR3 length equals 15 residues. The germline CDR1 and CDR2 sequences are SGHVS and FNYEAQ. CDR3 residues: CASSFTLDPTYEQYF. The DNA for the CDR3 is TGTGCCAGCAGCTTTACACTAGACCCAACCTACGAGCAGTACTTC. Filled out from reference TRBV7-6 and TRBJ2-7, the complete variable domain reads GAGVSQSPRYKVTKRGQDVALRCDPISGHVSLYWYRQALGQGPEFLTYFNYEAQQDKSGLPNDRFSAERPEGSISTLTIQRTEQRDSAMYRCASSFTLDPTYEQYFGPGTRLTVT.

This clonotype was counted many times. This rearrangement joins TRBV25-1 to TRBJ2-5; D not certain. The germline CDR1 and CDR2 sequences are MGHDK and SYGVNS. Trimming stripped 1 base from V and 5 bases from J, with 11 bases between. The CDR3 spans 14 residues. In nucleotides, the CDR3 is TGTGCCAGCAGTGAATTCGGGCAAAGGGAGACCCAGTACTTC. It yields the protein CASSEFGQRETQYF.

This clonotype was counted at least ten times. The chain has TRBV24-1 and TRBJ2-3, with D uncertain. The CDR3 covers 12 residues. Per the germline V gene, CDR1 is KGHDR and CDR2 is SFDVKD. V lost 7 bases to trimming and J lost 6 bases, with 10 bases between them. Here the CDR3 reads CATSVPGDTQYF. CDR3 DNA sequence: TGTGCCACCAGCGTTCCCGGGGATACGCAGTATTTT.

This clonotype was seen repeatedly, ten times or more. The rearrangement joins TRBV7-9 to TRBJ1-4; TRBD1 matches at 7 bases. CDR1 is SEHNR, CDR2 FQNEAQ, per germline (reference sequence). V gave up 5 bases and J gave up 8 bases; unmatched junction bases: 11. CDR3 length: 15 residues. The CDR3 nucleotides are TGTGCCAGCAGCCTATCACGGACAGGCCCAGAAAAACTGTTTTTT. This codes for CASSLSRTGPEKLFF.

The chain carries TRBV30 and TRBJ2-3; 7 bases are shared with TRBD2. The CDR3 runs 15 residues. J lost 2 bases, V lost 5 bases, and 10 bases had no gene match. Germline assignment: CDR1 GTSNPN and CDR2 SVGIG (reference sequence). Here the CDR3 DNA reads TGTGCCTGGTGTACAACGGGAGGTTACACAGATACGCAGTATTTT. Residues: CAWCTTGGYTDTQYF. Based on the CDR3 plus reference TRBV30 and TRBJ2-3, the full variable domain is SQTIHQWPATLVQPVGSPLSLECTVEGTSNPNLYWYRQAAGRGLQLLFYSVGIGQISSEVPQNLSASRPQDRQFILSSKKLLLSDSGFYLCAWCTTGGYTDTQYFGPGTRLTVL.

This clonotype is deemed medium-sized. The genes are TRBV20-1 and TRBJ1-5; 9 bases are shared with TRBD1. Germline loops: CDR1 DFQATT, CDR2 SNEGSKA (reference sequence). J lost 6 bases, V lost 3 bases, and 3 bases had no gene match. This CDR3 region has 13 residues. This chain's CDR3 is CSASTGGSQPQHF. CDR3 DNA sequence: TGCAGTGCTAGTACAGGGGGCAGTCAGCCCCAGCATTTT.

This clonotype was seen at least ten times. For the CDR3, the DNA is TGTGCCAGCAGTCCCAGGGGGGTCCTAGGGTCTTACGAGCAGTACTTC. It encodes CASSPRGVLGSYEQYF. The rearrangement uses TRBV6-5 and TRBJ2-7, with TRBD1 as a possible D gene (7 bases). The CDR3 has 16 amino acids. Germline CDR1 and CDR2: MNHEY and SVGAGI. V dropped 5 bases and J dropped 4 bases, with 21 bases sitting between them.

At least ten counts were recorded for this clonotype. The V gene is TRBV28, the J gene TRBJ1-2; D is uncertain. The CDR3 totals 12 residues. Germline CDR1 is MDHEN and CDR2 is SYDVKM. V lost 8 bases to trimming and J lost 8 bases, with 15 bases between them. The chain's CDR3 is CASEEAGSGYTF. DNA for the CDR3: TGTGCCAGCGAGGAGGCGGGGTCAGGCTACACCTTC.

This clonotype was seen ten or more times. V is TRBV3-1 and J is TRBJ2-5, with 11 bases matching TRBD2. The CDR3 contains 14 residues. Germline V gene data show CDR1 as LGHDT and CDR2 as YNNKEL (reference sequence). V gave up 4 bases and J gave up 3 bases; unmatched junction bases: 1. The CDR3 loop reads CASSLLAGEETQYF. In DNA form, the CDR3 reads TGTGCCAGCAGCCTACTAGCGGGAGAAGAGACCCAGTACTTC.

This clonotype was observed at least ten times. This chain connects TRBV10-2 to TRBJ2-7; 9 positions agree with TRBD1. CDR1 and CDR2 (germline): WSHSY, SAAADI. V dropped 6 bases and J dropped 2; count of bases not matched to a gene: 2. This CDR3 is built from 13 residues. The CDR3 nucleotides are TGCGCCAGCAGCCGGGACAGGGCCTACGAGCAGTACTTC. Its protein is CASSRDRAYEQYF.

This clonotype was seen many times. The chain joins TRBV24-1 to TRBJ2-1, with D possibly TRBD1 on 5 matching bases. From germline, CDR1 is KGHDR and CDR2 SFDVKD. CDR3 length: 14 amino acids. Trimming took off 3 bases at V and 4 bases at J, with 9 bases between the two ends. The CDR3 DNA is TGTGCCACCAGTGATCCCGACAGATACAATGAGCAGTTCTTC. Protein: CATSDPDRYNEQFF.

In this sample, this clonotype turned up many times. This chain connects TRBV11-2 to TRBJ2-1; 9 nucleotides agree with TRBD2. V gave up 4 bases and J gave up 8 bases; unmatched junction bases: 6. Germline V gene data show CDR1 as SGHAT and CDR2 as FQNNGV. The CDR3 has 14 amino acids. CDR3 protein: CASSSYSGSHEQFF. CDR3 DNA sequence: TGTGCCAGCAGCTCGTATAGCGGGAGTCATGAGCAGTTCTTC.

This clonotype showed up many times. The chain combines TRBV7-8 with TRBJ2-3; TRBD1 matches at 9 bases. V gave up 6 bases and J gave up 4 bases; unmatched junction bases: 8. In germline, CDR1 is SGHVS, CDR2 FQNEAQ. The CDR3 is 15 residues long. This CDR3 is CASRLGRQGADTQYF. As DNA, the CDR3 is TGTGCCAGCAGGCTTGGTCGACAGGGGGCAGATACGCAGTATTTT.

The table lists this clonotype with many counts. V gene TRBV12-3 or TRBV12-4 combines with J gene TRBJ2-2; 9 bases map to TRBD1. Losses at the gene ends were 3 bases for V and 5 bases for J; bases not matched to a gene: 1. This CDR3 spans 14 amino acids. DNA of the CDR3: TGTGCCAGCAGTTTCGGACAGGGGACCGGGGAGCTGTTTTTT. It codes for CASSFGQGTGELFF.

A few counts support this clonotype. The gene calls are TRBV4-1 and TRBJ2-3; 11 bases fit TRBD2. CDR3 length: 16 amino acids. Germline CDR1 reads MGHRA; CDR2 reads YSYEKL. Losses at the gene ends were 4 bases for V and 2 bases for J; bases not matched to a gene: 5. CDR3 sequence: CASSLPGLAVTDTQYF. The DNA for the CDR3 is TGCGCCAGCAGCCTACCGGGACTAGCGGTCACAGATACGCAGTATTTT.